One sample yielded the 30 T cell receptor beta chains listed below, sequenced in a study of blood T cell repertoires in COVID-19. Here immunoSEQ multiplex PCR was the method, and the copy in TCRdb shows in-frame clones only, minus some. The sample shows about 280,000 clones, approximately 85% of them seen only once. The sample consisted of peripheral blood. These receptor sequences come from a woman aged 70-85 years with acute or convalescent COVID-19.

The chain carries TRBV2 and TRBJ1-4; D remains ambiguous. The length of the CDR3 is 15 residues. CDR1 SNHLY and CDR2 FYNNEI come from the germline V gene. V lost 0 bases, J lost 7 bases, and 12 bases lay in between. CDR3 amino acids: CASSEASGPPEKLFF. CDR3 sequence (DNA): TGTGCCAGCAGTGAAGCGAGTGGTCCCCCTGAAAAACTGTTTTTT.

The J gene is TRBJ1-4, the V gene TRBV5-1, with 7 bases lining up with TRBD1. The CDR3 runs to 15 residues. Germline V gene lookup returns CDR1 SGHRS and CDR2 YFSETQ. V lost 4 bases and J lost 4; bases outside the gene matches: 7. The CDR3 protein is CASSVRQGGNEKLFF. The CDR3 bases are TGCGCCAGCAGCGTTCGCCAGGGGGGTAATGAAAAACTGTTTTTT.

The CDR3 spells CASSLGEIRSDTQYF. CDR3 nucleotides: TGCGCCAGCAGCTTGGGGGAGATAAGGTCAGATACGCAGTATTTT. This sequence joins TRBV5-1 and TRBJ2-3; D is perhaps TRBD2 (5 bases). This CDR3 comprises 15 residues. The V gene's germline CDR1 is SGHRS and CDR2 YFSETQ. The V gene lost 0 bases and the J gene lost 4 bases, with 12 bases spanning the gap.

V and J are TRBV7-2 and TRBJ2-1; 7 positions agree with TRBD1. The CDR3 spans 15 residues. Germline V lookup: CDR1 SGHTA, CDR2 FQGNSA. J was trimmed by 7 bases and V by 5 bases; bases with no gene match: 11. CDR3 sequence (DNA): TGTGCCAGCAGCAAAAGACAGGGTACTTGGAATGAGCAGTTCTTC. Protein: CASSKRQGTWNEQFF.

As for this clone: This CDR3 is also generated by other DNA sequences in the sample. V is TRBV2 and J is TRBJ1-5, with D possibly being TRBD1 (6 bases). This CDR3 spans 14 amino acids. The ends were cut back, 4 bases at V and 6 bases at J, with 13 bases in the middle. The V gene's germline CDR1 is SNHLY and CDR2 FYNNEI. CDR3 sequence: CASSARGAGQPQHF. The DNA for the CDR3 is TGTGCCAGCAGTGCCAGGGGCGCGGGTCAGCCCCAGCATTTT. Filled out from reference TRBV2 and TRBJ1-5, the complete variable domain reads EPEVTQTPSHQVTQMGQEVILRCVPISNHLYFYWYRQILGQKVEFLVSFYNNEISEKSEIFDDQFSVERPDGSNFTLKIRSTKLEDSAMYFCASSARGAGQPQHFGDGTRLSIL.

The chain uses TRBV9 and TRBJ2-3; possibly TRBD1 for D (6 bases). CDR1 is SGDLS, CDR2 YYNGEE, per germline. The CDR3 runs to 17 residues. With 4 bases removed from V and 4 bases from J, the gap between germline ends came to 22 bases. The CDR3 region is CASSPNYRDTRSDTQYF. The CDR3 DNA reads TGTGCCAGCAGCCCTAACTACAGGGACACCAGATCAGATACGCAGTATTTT.

The V and J genes are TRBV6-1 and TRBJ2-5, with a possible D match to TRBD1 (7 bases). This CDR3 is built from 14 residues. Germline V gene sequence: CDR1 MNHNS, CDR2 SASEGT. Deletions cut 2 bases from V and 4 bases from J, with 11 bases between. CDR3 protein: CASSEQGGRETQYF. The CDR3 region has the DNA TGTGCCAGCAGTGAACAGGGGGGTCGAGAGACCCAGTACTTC.

This clone was counted a single time. The chain recombines TRBV18 with TRBJ1-1, with TRBD1 identical over 11 bases. The junction had 10 bases not matched to a gene; V was cut back by 8 bases and J by 5 bases. Germline V gene lookup returns CDR1 KGHSH and CDR2 LQKENI. This CDR3 contains 15 residues. The CDR3 nucleotides are TGTGCCAGCGGGTGGACAGGGGGCGTAGAGACTGAAGCTTTCTTT. Translating gives CASGWTGGVETEAFF.

The gene calls are TRBV30 and TRBJ2-4; D might be TRBD1 (5 bases). The CDR3 has 13 amino acids. With 4 bases removed from V and 0 bases from J, the gap between germline ends came to 7 bases. From germline, CDR1 is GTSNPN and CDR2 SVGIG (reference sequence). DNA of the CDR3: TGTGCCTGGAAGGGGCTAGCCAAAAACATTCAGTACTTC. Its protein product is CAWKGLAKNIQYF.

For the CDR3, the DNA is TGTGCCAGCAGTACCCCTAGCGGGGGACCGAAACAGACCCAGTACTTC. Its translation is CASSTPSGGPKQTQYF. The chain uses TRBV6-6 and TRBJ2-5, with TRBD2 identical over 10 bases. Germline trimming cut 5 bases from V and 6 bases from J; bases unmatched to any gene: 12. Germline V lookup: CDR1 MNHNY, CDR2 SVGAGI (reference sequence). The CDR3 covers 16 residues.

The chain joins TRBV7-6 to TRBJ2-5; TRBD2 might be the D (6 bases). The CDR3 has 17 amino acids. Trimming removed 5 bases from V and 0 bases from J, with 19 bases in between. Germline loops: CDR1 SGHVS, CDR2 FNYEAQ. The CDR3 spells CASSTSALANYQETQYF. In DNA, the CDR3 is TGTGCCAGCAGCACCTCGGCGCTAGCGAATTACCAAGAGACCCAGTACTTC. The whole variable domain, filled in from reference TRBV7-6 and TRBJ2-5, reads GAGVSQSPRYKVTKRGQDVALRCDPISGHVSLYWYRQALGQGPEFLTYFNYEAQQDKSGLPNDRFSAERPEGSISTLTIQRTEQRDSAMYRCASSTSALANYQETQYFGPGTRLLVL.

The chain couples TRBV3-1 (or the pseudogene TRBV3-2) to TRBJ1-3; 7 nucleotides line up with TRBD1. Germline trimming cut 1 base from V and 3 bases from J; bases unmatched to any gene: 6. Germline V gives CDR1 LGHDT, CDR2 YNNKEL (reference sequence). The CDR3 length is 16 residues. In DNA, the CDR3 is TGTGCCAGCAGCCAAGGACAGGGAGCAATTGGAAACACCATATATTTT. This codes for CASSQGQGAIGNTIYF.

The chain recombines TRBV4-2 with TRBJ2-5; maybe TRBD2 (6 bases). This CDR3 is 17 amino acids long. V was clipped by 1 base and J by 3 bases, with 18 bases between them. Germline CDR1 and CDR2: LGHNA and YNFKEQ. CDR3 protein: CASSQGRLSGPEETQYF. The CDR3, as DNA: TGTGCCAGCAGCCAAGGGAGACTAAGCGGGCCCGAAGAGACCCAGTACTTC.

The gene calls are TRBV18 and TRBJ2-6; unclear D gene. Deletions cut 2 bases from V and 0 bases from J, with 5 bases between. In germline, CDR1 is KGHSH, CDR2 LQKENI. The length of the CDR3 is 15 residues. DNA of the CDR3: TGTGCCAGCTCACCAACAGCCTCTGGGGCCAACGTCCTGACTTTC. Its protein is CASSPTASGANVLTF.

The chain recombines TRBV18 with TRBJ1-5; the D is unclear. This CDR3 region has 14 residues. V was clipped by 1 base and J by 7 bases, with 11 bases between them. Germline V gene data show CDR1 as KGHSH and CDR2 as LQKENI. In DNA, the CDR3 is TGTGCCAGCTCACCACAAGAAGGCGGGCAGCCCCAGCATTTT. Translated: CASSPQEGGQPQHF.

V usage is TRBV19 and J usage is TRBJ2-4; D is perhaps TRBD1 (6 bases). Germline V CDR1 and CDR2: LNHDA, SQIVND (reference sequence). V lost 10 bases and J lost 8, with 21 bases in between. The CDR3 contains 14 residues. As DNA, the CDR3 is TGTGCCACCAAAAGCCACAGGGTGGGGGACATTCAGTACTTC. Its translation: CATKSHRVGDIQYF.

This clone appeared a single time. The chain uses TRBV11-2 and TRBJ2-7; tentatively, D is TRBD2 (5 bases). The CDR3 has 13 amino acids. V was trimmed by 5 bases and J by 5 bases, leaving 13 bases between them. Germline values: CDR1 SGHAT, CDR2 FQNNGV. The DNA for the CDR3 is TGTGCCAGCAGCACGGGGTCTTGGGACGAGCAGTACTTC. It translates to CASSTGSWDEQYF.

The rearrangement links TRBV29-1 to TRBJ1-2; 7 bases fit TRBD1. The CDR3 loop spans 11 amino acids. In germline, CDR1 is SQVTM, CDR2 ANQGSEA. V was pared by 6 bases and J by 6 bases, with 4 bases of the junction left unmatched. The chain's CDR3 is CSVKGTDGYTF. Here the CDR3 DNA reads TGCAGCGTCAAGGGGACAGATGGCTACACCTTC.

The CDR3 reads CASGPTGAGGYTF. The CDR3 DNA is TGCGCCAGCGGCCCGACAGGGGCCGGGGGCTACACCTTC. The chain uses TRBV10-2 and TRBJ1-2; 8 bases agree with TRBD1. The CDR3 contains 13 residues. CDR1 WSHSY and CDR2 SAAADI come from the germline V gene. With 8 bases clipped from V and 8 bases from J, the junction kept 10 bases outside the gene matches.

CDR3 DNA sequence: TGTGCCGTAGGGGGGGACGGGAACACTGAAGCTTTCTTT. Translated: CAVGGDGNTEAFF. The chain recombines TRBV4-2 with TRBJ1-1; TRBD1 is a possible D gene (6 bases). The V gene lost 11 bases and the J gene lost 1 base, with 14 bases spanning the gap. CDR1 is LGHNA and CDR2 is YNFKEQ in the germline V gene. This CDR3 has 13 amino acids.

This chain uses TRBV2 with TRBJ1-5; D might be TRBD1 (6 bases). This CDR3 has 13 residues. Deletions cut 7 bases from V and 5 bases from J, with 12 bases between. The V gene's germline CDR1 is SNHLY and CDR2 FYNNEI. The CDR3 nucleotides read TGTGCCAGCACCCGGACAGCCTATCAGCCCCAGCATTTT. Translated: CASTRTAYQPQHF.

V is TRBV6-6 and J is TRBJ2-5, with 7 bases identical to TRBD1. The CDR3 sequence is 13 residues long. The ends lost 5 bases at V and 7 bases at J; junction bases unmatched: 7. Germline loops: CDR1 MNHNY, CDR2 SVGAGI (reference sequence). The CDR3 sequence is CASSLGGAGTQYF. In DNA form, the CDR3 reads TGTGCCAGCAGTCTAGGGGGCGCCGGGACCCAGTACTTC.

The gene calls are TRBV3-1 (or the pseudogene TRBV3-2) and TRBJ2-1, with 7 bases matching TRBD2. This CDR3 is 16 amino acids long. Trimming cost V 4 bases and J 9 bases; bases outside gene matches: 15. Looked up from germline, CDR1 is LGHDT and CDR2 is YNNKEL (reference sequence). The CDR3 is CASSPTWLAVGIEQFF. The CDR3 DNA sequence: TGTGCCAGCAGCCCGACCTGGCTAGCGGTGGGGATTGAGCAGTTCTTC.

This chain links TRBV11-2 with TRBJ2-7, with unresolved D. The germline CDR1 and CDR2 sequences are SGHAT and FQNNGV. The length of the CDR3 is 12 residues. The V end was cut by 3 bases, the J end by 6 bases, with 9 bases between. The CDR3 DNA sequence: TGTGCCAGCAGCTTTTCTGCAGGCGAGCAGTACTTC. Residues: CASSFSAGEQYF.

The J gene is TRBJ2-1, the V gene TRBV30; D perhaps matches TRBD1 (5 bases). Germline CDR1 GTSNPN, CDR2 SVGIG (reference sequence). V was pared by 3 bases and J by 5 bases, with 17 bases between. This CDR3 region has 15 residues. The CDR3 DNA follows: TGTGCCTGGAGCCCTTCATGGACCAGGGACAATGAGCAGTTCTTC. Its protein is CAWSPSWTRDNEQFF.

The chain is built from TRBV12-3 or TRBV12-4 and TRBJ1-1; maybe TRBD1 (6 bases). V was trimmed by 3 bases and J by 5 bases, leaving 10 bases between them. The CDR3 loop spans 13 amino acids. The CDR3 protein is CASSFQGTTEAFF. The CDR3, as DNA: TGTGCCAGCAGTTTTCAGGGGACGACTGAAGCTTTCTTT.

The genes are TRBV6-6 and TRBJ2-5, with D unresolved. The CDR3 runs to 14 residues. V was pared by 0 bases and J by 1 base, with 6 bases between. The germline V gene encodes CDR1 MNHNY and CDR2 SVGAGI (reference sequence). This chain's CDR3 is CASSYSTRQETQYF. The CDR3 nucleotides read TGTGCCAGCAGTTACTCAACTCGCCAAGAGACCCAGTACTTC.

CDR3 in DNA: TGTGCCAGCAGCTTAGACTTCTCTTCCTACAATGAGCAGTTCTTC. Translated, it gives CASSLDFSSYNEQFF. The chain is built from TRBV5-4 and TRBJ2-1; D uncertain. CDR1 is SGHNT and CDR2 is YYREEE in the germline V gene (reference sequence). The CDR3 has 15 amino acids. V was clipped by 2 bases and J by 1 base, with 10 bases between them. The full variable domain, with the rest looked up from reference TRBV5-4 and TRBJ2-1, is ETGVTQSPTHLIKTRGQQVTLRCSSQSGHNTVSWYQQALGQGPQFIFQYYREEENGRGNFPPRFSGLQFPNYSSELNVNALELDDSALYLCASSLDFSSYNEQFFGPGTRLTVL.

This chain connects TRBV10-3 to TRBJ1-1; 10 bases match TRBD1. The CDR3 loop spans 15 amino acids. V trimming: 8 bases; J trimming: 3 bases; junction bases outside the gene matches: 9. Germline V gene lookup returns CDR1 ENHRY and CDR2 SYGVKD. The DNA of the CDR3 is TGTGCCATCGCCCGGGACAGGGGAGGTTACACTGAAGCTTTCTTT. It translates to CAIARDRGGYTEAFF.

This clone was observed a handful of times. V gene TRBV21-1 combines with J gene TRBJ2-4; no check of the table's D call, TRBD2, against the DNA was made. TRBV21-1 is a known pseudogene. The CDR3 covers 18 residues. CDR3 amino acids: CASSKIQRGGEVKNIQYF. The CDR3 DNA sequence: TGTGCCAGCAGCAAAATACAGCGGGGGGGCGAGGTCAAAAACATTCAGTACTTC.